Sequencing of this T cell receptor (beta chain) was carried out in a study of blood T cell repertoires in COVID-19. With 3 bases clipped from V and 4 bases from J, the junction kept 3 bases outside the gene matches. CDR3 length: 15 residues. In germline, CDR1 is DFQATT, CDR2 SNEGSKA (reference sequence). The repertoire was sequenced with immunoSEQ multiplex PCR; TCRdb's copy has only in-frame clones and lacks some. Among 150,000 or so clones, around 80% were seen once, and the ten largest hold roughly 2.9%. The TCR comes from a woman aged 55-70 years with acute or convalescent COVID-19. The V and J genes are TRBV20-1 and TRBJ2-2, with 12 positions matching TRBD2. Input material: peripheral blood. The chain's CDR3 is CSASVLAGGTGELFF. The CDR3 DNA reads TGCAGTGCTAGTGTACTAGCGGGGGGCACCGGGGAGCTGTTTTTT.